This T cell receptor (beta chain) appears in the sequencing data of a study of T cell repertoires in cytomegalovirus infection (dated by TCRdb to about 2019). Turning to the overall study: The HLA type of each donor mattered for the analysis, because public TCR beta signatures pointed to carriage of CMV infection along with the matching HLA type. Beyond this particular receptor, the publication reports: The ex vivo response was dominated by HLA-C-restricted CMV-specific TCR beta clonotypes, which also provided the single most frequent clonotype in two of eight donors. Cumulative frequency of public TCR beta family members discriminated carriers of CMV infection plus the relevant HLA type in this cohort and an independent roughly 330-donor cohort.

Unmatched junction bases come to 7, with V trimmed by 6 bases and J by 3 bases. Measured from the cysteine to the phenylalanine, the CDR3 is 14 residues long. Only CDR3 DNA is held: 42 bases, read in frame from base 1. On this clonotype: It has no known antigen specificity. Base qualities are not provided; no much larger clone lies one nucleotide away.

Data came from an Illumina HiSeq 1500. Clones were called with MiXCR by TCRdb after fastp trimmed the public reads at Q25, and only in-frame beta chains were retained. Every distinct CDR3 protein forms one entry, paired with its most common genes and DNA. The sample table contains about 530,000 distinct CDR3 sequences; only one count was recorded for around 27% of them. The biggest ten clones account for about 12% of the sample. Sequenced material: PBMCs. The receptor's source is a human donor in good health (CMV status not recorded). Some clones in this sample may be carry-over from other donors' samples. Here the chain combines TRBV12-3 or TRBV12-4 and TRBJ2-7, and 8 bases in between align with TRBD1. The CDR3 protein sequence reads: CASSPTGDDYEQYF. The nucleotide sequence reads TGTGCCAGCAGCCCGACAGGGGATGACTACGAGCAGTACTTC.